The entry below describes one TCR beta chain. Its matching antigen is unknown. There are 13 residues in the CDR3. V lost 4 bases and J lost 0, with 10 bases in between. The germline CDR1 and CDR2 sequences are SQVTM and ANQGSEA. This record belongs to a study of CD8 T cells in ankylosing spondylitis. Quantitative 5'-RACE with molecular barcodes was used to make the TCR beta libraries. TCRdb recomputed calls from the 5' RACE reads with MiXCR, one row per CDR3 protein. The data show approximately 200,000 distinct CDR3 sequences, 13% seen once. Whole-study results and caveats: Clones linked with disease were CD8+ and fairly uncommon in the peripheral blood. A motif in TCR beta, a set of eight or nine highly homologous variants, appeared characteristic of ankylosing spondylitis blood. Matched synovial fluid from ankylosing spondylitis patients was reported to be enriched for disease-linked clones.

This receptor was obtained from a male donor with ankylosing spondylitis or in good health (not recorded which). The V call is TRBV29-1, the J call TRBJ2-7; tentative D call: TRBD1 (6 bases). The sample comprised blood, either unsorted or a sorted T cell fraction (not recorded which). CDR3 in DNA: TGCAGCGTTGGCAGGGGCAGCTCCTACGAGCAGTACTTC. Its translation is CSVGRGSSYEQYF.